The 15 T cell receptor beta chains listed next were all sequenced from one sample in a study of CD8 T cells in Susac syndrome. After extraction with the RNeasy kit, roughly 0.5 to 1 ug of the RNA was reverse transcribed using random hexamers. TCRdb itself ran the immunoSEQ multiplex PCR reads through MiXCR, one entry per CDR3 protein. In the table there are 170,000 or so distinct CDR3 sequences, 85% to 95% of which are singletons. Sequenced sample: CD8+ T cells from PBMCs. The receptors were gathered from a human donor with multiple sclerosis.

The chain couples TRBV12-5 to TRBJ1-2; D call uncertain. The germline V gene encodes CDR1 LGHNT and CDR2 FRNRAP. The CDR3 spans 13 residues. Trimming stripped 6 bases from V and 2 bases from J, with 10 bases between. CDR3: CASGISDNYGYTF. Written as DNA, the CDR3 is TGTGCTAGTGGCATCAGTGACAACTATGGCTACACCTTC.

This rearrangement joins TRBV20-1 to TRBJ1-2, with D unclear. The CDR3 sequence is 13 residues long. Trimming cost V 0 bases and J 3 bases, with 8 bases left between them. Germline-derived CDR1 and CDR2 are DFQATT and SNEGSKA (reference sequence). The chain's CDR3 is CSARDPNDYGYTF. In nucleotides, the CDR3 is TGCAGTGCTAGAGATCCGAACGACTATGGCTACACCTTC.

The rearrangement links TRBV7-6 to TRBJ2-7; possibly TRBD1 or TRBD2 for D (6 bases each). CDR1 and CDR2 from the germline V gene are SGHVS and FNYEAQ. The CDR3 spans 15 residues. V was pared by 4 bases and J by 4 bases, with 17 bases between. CDR3 region: CASSYFRGGSYEQYF. The CDR3 region has the DNA TGTGCCAGCAGCTACTTCAGGGGAGGTTCTTACGAGCAGTACTTC.

The rearrangement links TRBV7-9 to TRBJ1-1; unclear D gene. The CDR3 consists of 12 residues. V gave up 1 base and J gave up 6 bases, with 6 bases separating them. Germline V lookup: CDR1 SEHNR, CDR2 FQNEAQ (reference sequence). The CDR3 bases are TGTGCCAGCAGCTTAGGTCGGTCTGAAGCTTTCTTT. Its translation: CASSLGRSEAFF.

The rearrangement joins TRBV12-3 or TRBV12-4 to TRBJ2-1; tentatively, D is TRBD1 (6 bases). The CDR3 runs to 14 residues. Trimming shortened V by 6 bases and J by 8 bases, and 17 bases separated the two germline ends. The CDR3 nucleotides are TGTGCCAGCAGCCCACTGGACAGTACATATGAGCAGTTCTTC. It yields the protein CASSPLDSTYEQFF.

This clonotype has just one count. This sequence joins TRBV11-1 and TRBJ2-5, with D tentatively TRBD1 (6 bases). Trimming cost V 5 bases and J 2 bases, with 18 bases left between them. CDR1 and CDR2 (germline): SGHAT, FQDESV (reference sequence). This CDR3 has 16 residues. CDR3 in amino acids: CASSSWGPDAQETQYF. DNA for the CDR3: TGTGCCAGCAGCAGTTGGGGGCCAGATGCTCAAGAGACCCAGTACTTC.

V is TRBV9 and J is TRBJ2-5, with TRBD2 matching over 7 bases. Germline trimming cut 0 bases from V and 3 bases from J; bases unmatched to any gene: 2. This CDR3 contains 14 residues. Germline V gene lookup returns CDR1 SGDLS and CDR2 YYNGEE. The CDR3 DNA reads TGTGCCAGCAGCGTAGACGGACTAGAAGAGACCCAGTACTTC. Translating it yields CASSVDGLEETQYF.

The chain links TRBV20-1 to TRBJ2-1, with a weak D call TRBD2 (5 bases). CDR1 and CDR2 from the germline V gene are DFQATT and SNEGSKA (reference sequence). The CDR3 has 13 residues. V was cut by 6 bases and J by 8 bases, with 17 bases left in between. The CDR3 bases are TGCAGTGCCCAGAACCGAGGAGGCGATGAGCAGTTCTTC. Amino acid sequence: CSAQNRGGDEQFF.

V usage is TRBV12-3 or TRBV12-4 and J usage is TRBJ1-5, with D unresolved. CDR3 size: 13 residues. Trimming removed 6 bases from V and 5 bases from J, with 11 bases in between. The CDR3 DNA is TGTGCCAGCAGCCCCGTCCTGGATCAGCCCCAGCATTTT. Its translation: CASSPVLDQPQHF.

The V gene is TRBV12-3 or TRBV12-4, the J gene TRBJ2-1; D remains ambiguous. The V and J ends lost 3 bases and 6 bases respectively, with 6 bases between them. The CDR3 length is 12 residues. The CDR3 DNA reads TGTGCCAGCAGTTTGGGGTCCAATGAGCAGTTCTTC. The encoded protein is CASSLGSNEQFF.

The V call is TRBV5-1, the J call TRBJ2-1; the match to TRBD2 covers 8 bases. The CDR3 is 14 residues long. V dropped 4 bases and J dropped 8; count of bases not matched to a gene: 8. The germline gives CDR1 SGHRS, CDR2 YFSETQ. CDR3: CASSPGTSRHEQFF. In nucleotides, the CDR3 is TGCGCCAGCAGCCCAGGGACTAGTCGGCATGAGCAGTTCTTC.

The CDR3: CASSPLGGEQYF. The CDR3 DNA sequence: TGTGCCAGCAGTCCCCTCGGGGGCGAGCAGTACTTC. This chain connects TRBV27 to TRBJ2-7; perhaps TRBD2 as D (6 bases). Germline assignment: CDR1 MNHEY and CDR2 SMNVEV (reference sequence). The CDR3 extends over 12 amino acids. The ends were cut back, 5 bases at V and 6 bases at J, with 11 bases in the middle.

The V call is TRBV11-2, the J call TRBJ2-7; perhaps TRBD1 as D (6 bases). CDR3 length: 14 amino acids. Trimming left V 4 bases short and J 3 bases short, with 13 bases between. Germline V lookup: CDR1 SGHAT, CDR2 FQNNGV. The CDR3 nucleotides are TGTGCCAGCAGCTCTCGGGACACCATCTACGAGCAGTACTTC. Translation gives CASSSRDTIYEQYF.

This clonotype occurred once. The chain is built from TRBV4-1 and TRBJ2-1; perhaps D is TRBD1 or TRBD2 (5 bases each). Trimming pared 4 bases from V and 10 bases from J, leaving 20 bases between. Germline V gene data show CDR1 as MGHRA and CDR2 as YSYEKL. This CDR3 comprises 15 residues. The CDR3 region has the DNA TGCGCCAGCAGCCGCGCTCCGGGACCTTCGTGGGAGCAGTTCTTC. This sequence encodes CASSRAPGPSWEQFF.

The rearrangement links TRBV29-1 to TRBJ2-7, with 7 bases fitting TRBD2. Germline V CDR1 and CDR2: SQVTM, ANQGSEA. The V and J ends lost 3 bases and 3 bases, in that order; junction bases with no gene match: 2. CDR3 length equals 12 residues. The CDR3 protein is CSVEGGGYEQYF. DNA of the CDR3: TGCAGCGTTGAGGGCGGGGGCTACGAGCAGTACTTC.